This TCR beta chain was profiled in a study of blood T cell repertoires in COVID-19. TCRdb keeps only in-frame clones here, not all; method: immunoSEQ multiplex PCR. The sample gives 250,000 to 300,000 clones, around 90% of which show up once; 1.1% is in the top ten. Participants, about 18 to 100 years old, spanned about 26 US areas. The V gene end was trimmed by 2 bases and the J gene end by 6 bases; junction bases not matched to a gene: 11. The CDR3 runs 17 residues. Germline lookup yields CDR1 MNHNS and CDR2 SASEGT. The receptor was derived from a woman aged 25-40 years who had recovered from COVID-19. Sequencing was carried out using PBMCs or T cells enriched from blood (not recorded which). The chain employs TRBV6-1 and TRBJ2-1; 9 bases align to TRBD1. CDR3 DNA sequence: TGTGCCAGCAGTGAAAAGGGGAGAAGGGACAGGGTCAATGAGCAGTTCTTC. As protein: CASSEKGRRDRVNEQFF.